This T cell receptor (beta chain) was sequenced for a study of neurological immune-mediated disorders. In regard to this clonotype: The junction departs from the called germline gene at one end, perhaps through a read error.

Germline values: CDR1 LGHDT, CDR2 YNNKEL (reference sequence). CDR3 length: 12 amino acids. One entry per CDR3 protein results from TCRdb running MiXCR on the 5' RACE reads. Of about 120,000 distinct CDR3 sequences in the sample, about 3.4% were seen once. Sequenced material: PBMCs. V usage is TRBV3-1 and J usage is TRBJ1-1, with D possibly being TRBD1 (5 bases). The sequence was obtained from a young woman with multiple sclerosis. In DNA, the CDR3 is TGTGACAGCAGTACAGGACTAAGCAGAGCTTTCTTT. This translates into CDSSTGLSRAFF.